This T cell receptor (beta chain) was sequenced during a study of blood T cell repertoires in COVID-19. In this sample, this clone turned up a few times. Between the trimmed V and J ends, which lost 2 bases and 7 bases, there was a span of 11 bases. Germline V gene lookup returns CDR1 LNHDA and CDR2 SQIVND (reference sequence). This CDR3 region has 14 residues. The protocol was immunoSEQ multiplex PCR, while the TCRdb copy is restricted to in-frame clones and leaves out a portion. The repertoire holds around 120,000 clones, with around 80% as singletons. The receptor was derived from a man aged 45-65 years with acute or convalescent COVID-19. Sequencing was performed on peripheral blood. V and J are TRBV19 and TRBJ1-4; no reliable D call. The CDR3 is CASSIIRDFEKLFF. The CDR3 DNA is TGTGCCAGTAGTATAATACGCGACTTTGAAAAACTGTTTTTT.